Listed here is a single T cell receptor beta chain. The CDR3 consists of 18 residues. Germline-derived CDR1 and CDR2 are MDHEN and SYDVKM. V lost 6 bases and J lost 6; bases outside the gene matches: 20. TCR beta CDR3 region amplification was performed from RNA transcripts. First-round RT-PCR of the TCR CDR3 relied on the HTBI primer set. In TCRdb, the multiplex PCR reads were re-called with MiXCR into one record per CDR3 protein. The table records some 140,000 distinct CDR3 sequences, roughly a fifth of them present only once. PBMCs stemmed from around 10 ml fresh peripheral blood. This entry belongs to a study of T cells in Graves' hyperthyroidism and ophthalmopathy. On the study more broadly: Peripheral blood specimens were obtained at initial diagnosis, prior to any treatment.

The clonotype comes from a woman aged 45-65 years with Graves' hyperthyroidism that later progressed to Graves' ophthalmopathy. The chain links TRBV28 to TRBJ2-5, with 9 bases fitting TRBD1. The specimen sequenced was blood. The CDR3 bases are TGTGCCAGCAGCCTACAGGGGGCAGGGCCGCGGGAGACCCAGACCCAGTACTTC. Translation gives CASSLQGAGPRETQTQYF.